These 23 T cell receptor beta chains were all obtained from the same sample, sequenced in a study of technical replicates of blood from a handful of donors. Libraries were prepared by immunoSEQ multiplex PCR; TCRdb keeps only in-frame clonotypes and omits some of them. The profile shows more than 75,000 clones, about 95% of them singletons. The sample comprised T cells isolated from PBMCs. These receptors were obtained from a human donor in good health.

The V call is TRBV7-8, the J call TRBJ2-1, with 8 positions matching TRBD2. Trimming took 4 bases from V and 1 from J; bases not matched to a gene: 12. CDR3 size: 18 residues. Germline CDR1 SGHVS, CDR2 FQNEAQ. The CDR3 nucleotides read TGTGCCAGCAGCTCCAGCAGGGTGGGACTAGTGTCCTACAATGAGCAGTTCTTC. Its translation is CASSSSRVGLVSYNEQFF.

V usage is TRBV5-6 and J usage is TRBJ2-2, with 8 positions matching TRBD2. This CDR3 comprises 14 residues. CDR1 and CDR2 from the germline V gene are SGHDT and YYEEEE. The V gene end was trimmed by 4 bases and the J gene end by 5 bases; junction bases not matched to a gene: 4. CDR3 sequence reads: CASSPAGGTGELFF. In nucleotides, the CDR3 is TGTGCCAGCAGCCCGGCGGGAGGAACCGGGGAGCTGTTTTTT.

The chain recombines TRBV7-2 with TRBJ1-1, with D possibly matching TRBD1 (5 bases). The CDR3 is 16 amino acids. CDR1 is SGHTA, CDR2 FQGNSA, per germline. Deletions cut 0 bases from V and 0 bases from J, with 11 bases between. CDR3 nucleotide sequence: TGTGCCAGCAGCTTAGCCCCGCGGGGCCTGAACACTGAAGCTTTCTTT. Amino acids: CASSLAPRGLNTEAFF.

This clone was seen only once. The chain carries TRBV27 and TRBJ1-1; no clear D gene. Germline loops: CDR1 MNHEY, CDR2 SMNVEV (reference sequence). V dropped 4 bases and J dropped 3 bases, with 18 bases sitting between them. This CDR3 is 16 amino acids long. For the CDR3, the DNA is TGTGCCAGCAGTTCTCTACCGGGAGCTAAGGACACTGAAGCTTTCTTT. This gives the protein CASSSLPGAKDTEAFF.

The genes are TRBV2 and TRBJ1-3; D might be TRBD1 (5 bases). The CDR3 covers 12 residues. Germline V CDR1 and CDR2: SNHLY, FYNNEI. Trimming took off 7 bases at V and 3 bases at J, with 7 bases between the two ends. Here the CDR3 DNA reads TGTGCCAGCATGGACAATGGAAACACCATATATTTT. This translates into CASMDNGNTIYF.

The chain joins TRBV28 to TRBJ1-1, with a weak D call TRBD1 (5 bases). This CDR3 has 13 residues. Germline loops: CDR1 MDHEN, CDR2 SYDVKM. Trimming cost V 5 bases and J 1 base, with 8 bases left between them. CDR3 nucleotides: TGTGCCAGCAGTCGAGGACAGAACACTGAAGCTTTCTTT. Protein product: CASSRGQNTEAFF.

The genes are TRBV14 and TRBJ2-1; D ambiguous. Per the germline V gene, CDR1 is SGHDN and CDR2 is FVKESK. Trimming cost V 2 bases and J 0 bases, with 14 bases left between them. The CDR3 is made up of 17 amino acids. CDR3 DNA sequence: TGTGCCAGCAGCCAACCCACATGGCGGAGCTCCTACAATGAGCAGTTCTTC. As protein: CASSQPTWRSSYNEQFF.

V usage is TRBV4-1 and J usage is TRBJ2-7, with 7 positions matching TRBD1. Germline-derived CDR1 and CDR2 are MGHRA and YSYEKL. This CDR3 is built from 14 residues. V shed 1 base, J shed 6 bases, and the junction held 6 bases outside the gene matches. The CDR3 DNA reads TGCGCCAGCAGCCAAGTTCGACAGGGCGTCGAGCAGTACTTC. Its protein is CASSQVRQGVEQYF.

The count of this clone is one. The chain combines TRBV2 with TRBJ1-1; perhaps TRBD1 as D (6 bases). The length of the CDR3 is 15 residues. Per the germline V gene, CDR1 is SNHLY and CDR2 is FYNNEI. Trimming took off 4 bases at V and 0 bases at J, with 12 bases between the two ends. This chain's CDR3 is CASSVVWDMNTEAFF. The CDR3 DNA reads TGTGCCAGCAGTGTAGTTTGGGACATGAACACTGAAGCTTTCTTT.

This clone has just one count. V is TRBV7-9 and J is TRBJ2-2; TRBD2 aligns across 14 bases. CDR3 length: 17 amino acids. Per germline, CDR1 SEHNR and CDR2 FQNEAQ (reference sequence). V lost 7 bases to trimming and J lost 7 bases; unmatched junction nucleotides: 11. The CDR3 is CASIARLAGGPGGELFF. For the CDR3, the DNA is TGTGCCAGCATCGCTCGACTAGCGGGAGGGCCCGGCGGGGAGCTGTTTTTT. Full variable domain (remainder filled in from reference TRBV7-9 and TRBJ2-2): DTGVSQNPRHKITKRGQNVTFRCDPISEHNRLYWYRQTLGQGPEFLTYFQNEAQLEKSRLLSDRFSAERPKGSFSTLEIQRTEQGDSAMYLCASIARLAGGPGGELFFGEGSRLTVL.

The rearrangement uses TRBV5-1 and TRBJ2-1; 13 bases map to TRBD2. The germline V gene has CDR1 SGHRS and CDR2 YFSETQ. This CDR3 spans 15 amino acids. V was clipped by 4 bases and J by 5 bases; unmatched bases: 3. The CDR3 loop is CASSPGLAGDNEQFF. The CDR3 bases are TGCGCCAGCAGCCCTGGACTAGCGGGAGACAATGAGCAGTTCTTC. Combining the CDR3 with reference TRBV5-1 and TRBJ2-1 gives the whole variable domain KAGVTQTPRYLIKTRGQQVTLSCSPISGHRSVSWYQQTPGQGLQFLFEYFSETQRNKGNFPGRFSGRQFSNSRSEMNVSTLELGDSALYLCASSPGLAGDNEQFFGPGTRLTVL.

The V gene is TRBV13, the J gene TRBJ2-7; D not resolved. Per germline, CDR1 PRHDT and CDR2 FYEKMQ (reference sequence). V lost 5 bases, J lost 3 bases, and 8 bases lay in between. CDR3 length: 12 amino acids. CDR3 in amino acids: CASSKHLYEQYF. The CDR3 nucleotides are TGTGCCAGCAGCAAGCACCTCTACGAGCAGTACTTC.

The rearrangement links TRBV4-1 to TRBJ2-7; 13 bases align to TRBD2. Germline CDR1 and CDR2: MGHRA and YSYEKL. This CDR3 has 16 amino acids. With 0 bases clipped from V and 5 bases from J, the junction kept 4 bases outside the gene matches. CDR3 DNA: TGCGCCAGCAGCCAAGAGACTAGCGGGAGGAGGCACGAGCAGTACTTC. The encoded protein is CASSQETSGRRHEQYF.

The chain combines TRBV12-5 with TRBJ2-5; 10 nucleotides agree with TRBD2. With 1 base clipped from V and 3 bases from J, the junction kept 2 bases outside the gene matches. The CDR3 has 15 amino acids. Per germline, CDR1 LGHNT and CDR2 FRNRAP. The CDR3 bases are TGTGCTAGTGGTTTGGATCTAGCGGGAGAAGAGACCCAGTACTTC. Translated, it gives CASGLDLAGEETQYF. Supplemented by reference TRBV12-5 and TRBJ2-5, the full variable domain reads DARVTQTPRHKVTEMGQEVTMRCQPILGHNTVFWYRQTMMQGLELLAYFRNRAPLDDSGMPKDRFSAEMPDATLATLKIQPSEPRDSAVYFCASGLDLAGEETQYFGPGTRLLVL.

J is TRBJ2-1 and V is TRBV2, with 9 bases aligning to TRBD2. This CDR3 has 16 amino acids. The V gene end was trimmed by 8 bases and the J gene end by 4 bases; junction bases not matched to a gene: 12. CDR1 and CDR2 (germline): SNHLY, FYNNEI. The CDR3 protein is CASGPAGGPLYNEQFF. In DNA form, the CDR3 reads TGTGCCAGCGGGCCTGCGGGAGGGCCTCTATACAATGAGCAGTTCTTC.

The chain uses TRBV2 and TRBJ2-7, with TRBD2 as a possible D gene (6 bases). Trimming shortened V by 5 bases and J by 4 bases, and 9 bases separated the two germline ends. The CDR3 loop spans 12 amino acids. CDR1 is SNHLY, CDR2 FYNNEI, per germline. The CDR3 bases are TGTGCCAGCAGTTTCGGGGGATACGAGCAGTACTTC. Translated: CASSFGGYEQYF.

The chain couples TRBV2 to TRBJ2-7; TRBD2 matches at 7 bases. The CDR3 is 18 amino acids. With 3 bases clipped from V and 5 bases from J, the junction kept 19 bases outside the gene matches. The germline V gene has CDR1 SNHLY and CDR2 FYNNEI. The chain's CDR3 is CASSDIQWNREVDNEQYF. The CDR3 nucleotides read TGTGCCAGCAGTGATATACAGTGGAATCGGGAGGTTGATAACGAGCAGTACTTC.

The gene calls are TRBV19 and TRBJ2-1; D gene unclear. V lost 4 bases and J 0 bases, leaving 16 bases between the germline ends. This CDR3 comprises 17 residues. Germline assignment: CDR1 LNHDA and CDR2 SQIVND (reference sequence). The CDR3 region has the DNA TGTGCCAGTAGTACTAAACGCAGGCTAAGCTCCTACAATGAGCAGTTCTTC. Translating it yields CASSTKRRLSSYNEQFF.

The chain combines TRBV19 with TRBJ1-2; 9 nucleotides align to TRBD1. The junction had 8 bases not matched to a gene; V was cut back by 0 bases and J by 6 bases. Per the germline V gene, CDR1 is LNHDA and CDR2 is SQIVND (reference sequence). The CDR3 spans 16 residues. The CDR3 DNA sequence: TGTGCCAGTAGTATAGACGGGGACAGGGATCGAAATGGCTACACCTTC. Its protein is CASSIDGDRDRNGYTF.

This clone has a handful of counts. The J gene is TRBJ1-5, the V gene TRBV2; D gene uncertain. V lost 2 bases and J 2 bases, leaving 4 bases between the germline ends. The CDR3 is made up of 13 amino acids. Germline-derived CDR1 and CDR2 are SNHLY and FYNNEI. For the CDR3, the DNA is TGTGCCAGCAGTGAACAGGGCAATCAGCCCCAGCATTTT. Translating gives CASSEQGNQPQHF.

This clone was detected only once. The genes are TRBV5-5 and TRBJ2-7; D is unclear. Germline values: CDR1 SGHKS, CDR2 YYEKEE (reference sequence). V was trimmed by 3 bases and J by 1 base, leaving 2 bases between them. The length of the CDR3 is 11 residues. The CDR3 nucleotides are TGTGCCAGCAGCTCTTCCTACGAGCAGTACTTC. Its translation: CASSSSYEQYF.

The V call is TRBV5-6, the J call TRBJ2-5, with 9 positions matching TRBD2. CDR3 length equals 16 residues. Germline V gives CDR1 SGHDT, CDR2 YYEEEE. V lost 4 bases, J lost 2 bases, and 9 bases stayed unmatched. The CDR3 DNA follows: TGTGCCAGCAGCCTTCTCACTAGCGGGCATCAAGAGACCCAGTACTTC. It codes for CASSLLTSGHQETQYF.

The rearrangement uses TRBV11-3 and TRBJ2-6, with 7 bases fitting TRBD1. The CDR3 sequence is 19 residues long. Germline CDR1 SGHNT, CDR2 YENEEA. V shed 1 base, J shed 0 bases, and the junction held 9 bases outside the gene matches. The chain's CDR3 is CASSLVTGTEHSGANVLTF. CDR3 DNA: TGTGCCAGCAGCTTAGTCACGGGGACAGAACACTCTGGGGCCAACGTCCTGACTTTC.